The 21 T cell receptor beta chains below come from one sample, sequenced in a study of cytomegalovirus exposure and HLA in healthy donors. PCR amplification relied on 60 Vbeta primers (plus 13 Jbeta primers). TCRdb's table, derived via immunoSEQ multiplex PCR, lists solely in-frame clones and lacks some. The sample lists about 83,000 clones, under 80% occurring once. Sequencing was performed on PBMCs. Receptors were obtained from a man aged 55 to 70 in good health and CMV-seronegative.

The chain recombines TRBV7-2 with TRBJ2-7; 8 bases fit TRBD2. Trimming at V came to 4 bases and at J to 7 bases, leaving 21 bases not matched to a gene. The CDR3 totals 18 residues. Germline CDR1 reads SGHTA; CDR2 reads FQGNSA. The CDR3 reads CASSSGGGTGAGGREQYF. In DNA form, the CDR3 reads TGTGCCAGCAGCTCCGGAGGGGGGACGGGGGCGGGGGGAAGGGAGCAGTACTTC.

The chain recombines TRBV5-1 with TRBJ2-5; 15 nucleotides align to TRBD2. CDR3 size: 16 residues. The V segment lost 3 bases and the J segment 5 bases; nucleotides outside the gene matches: 5. The germline V gene encodes CDR1 SGHRS and CDR2 YFSETQ. The CDR3 loop is CASSWTSGGAVETQYF. The DNA for the CDR3 is TGCGCCAGCAGCTGGACTAGCGGGGGGGCAGTGGAGACCCAGTACTTC.

The CDR3 reads CAWKLRDRDNEQFF. CDR3 coding DNA: TGTGCCTGGAAGCTCCGGGACAGGGACAATGAGCAGTTCTTC. The chain couples TRBV30 to TRBJ2-1; 9 positions match TRBD1. This CDR3 has 14 residues. Germline V CDR1 and CDR2: GTSNPN, SVGIG (reference sequence). V trimming: 4 bases; J trimming: 5 bases; junction bases outside the gene matches: 6.

This sequence joins TRBV15 and TRBJ2-3, with TRBD1 matching over 10 bases. Per the germline V gene, CDR1 is LNHNV and CDR2 is YYDKDF (reference sequence). Trimming cost V 0 bases and J 5 bases; bases outside gene matches: 2. CDR3 size: 15 residues. For the CDR3, the DNA is TGTGCCACCAGCAGAGATGGGGACAGGGGAGATACGCAGTATTTT. As protein: CATSRDGDRGDTQYF.

The rearrangement joins TRBV5-1 to TRBJ2-2; D gene ambiguous. The V gene lost 4 bases and the J gene lost 0 bases, with 10 bases spanning the gap. CDR3 length: 15 residues. CDR1 and CDR2 from the germline V gene are SGHRS and YFSETQ. The CDR3 spells CASSRNSPNTGELFF. The DNA of the CDR3 is TGCGCCAGCAGCCGAAACAGCCCGAACACCGGGGAGCTGTTTTTT. Supplemented by reference TRBV5-1 and TRBJ2-2, the full variable domain reads KAGVTQTPRYLIKTRGQQVTLSCSPISGHRSVSWYQQTPGQGLQFLFEYFSETQRNKGNFPGRFSGRQFSNSRSEMNVSTLELGDSALYLCASSRNSPNTGELFFGEGSRLTVL.

The table lists this clone with a count of one. The rearrangement links TRBV5-5 to TRBJ1-2; no firm D call. Germline V gives CDR1 SGHKS, CDR2 YYEKEE (reference sequence). This CDR3 is 14 amino acids long. V gave up 4 bases and J gave up 5 bases, with 15 bases separating them. The CDR3, as DNA: TGTGCCAGCAGCACCGGGTCGGTCGATTATGGCTACACCTTC. It codes for CASSTGSVDYGYTF.

The gene calls are TRBV6-4 and TRBJ1-1, with D perhaps TRBD1 (5 bases). Trimming removed 5 bases at V and 5 bases at J, with 12 bases between. The CDR3 runs to 13 residues. Per germline, CDR1 MRHNA and CDR2 SNTAGT. In nucleotides, the CDR3 is TGTGCCAGCAGTCTAGGGGAGGCGACTGAAGCTTTCTTT. Translation gives CASSLGEATEAFF.

For the CDR3, the DNA is TGTGCCAGCAGCGTAGCGGGGGTCACAGATACGCAGTATTTT. Its protein product is CASSVAGVTDTQYF. This sequence joins TRBV9 and TRBJ2-3; TRBD2 might be the D (6 bases). V lost 0 bases to trimming and J lost 2 bases, with 7 bases between them. The germline CDR1 and CDR2 sequences are SGDLS and YYNGEE. The CDR3 length is 14 residues.

V usage is TRBV7-9 and J usage is TRBJ2-2, with TRBD2 matching over 9 bases. The CDR3 totals 14 residues. The germline gives CDR1 SEHNR, CDR2 FQNEAQ (reference sequence). Trimming removed 7 bases from V and 4 bases from J; junction bases left unmatched: 4. The CDR3 nucleotides read TGTGCCAGCACCCCAGCGGGAGGCACCGGGGAGCTGTTTTTT. Residues: CASTPAGGTGELFF.

This clone was recorded only once. The rearrangement links TRBV5-4 to TRBJ2-3; D perhaps matches TRBD2 (5 bases). This CDR3 region has 14 residues. Deletions cut 0 bases from V and 5 bases from J, with 10 bases between. Germline assignment: CDR1 SGHNT and CDR2 YYREEE (reference sequence). CDR3 loop: CASSLGGRGDTQYF. The CDR3 DNA follows: TGTGCCAGCAGCTTGGGCGGGCGCGGAGATACGCAGTATTTT.

This clone has only a few counts. The chain combines TRBV10-1 with TRBJ2-6, with 7 bases lining up with TRBD1. Germline V gives CDR1 WNHNN, CDR2 SYGVQD (reference sequence). CDR3 length: 15 amino acids. J gave up 4 bases and V 7 bases, and 7 bases lay outside the gene matches. Here the CDR3 reads CASTGTALGANVLTF. The CDR3 DNA reads TGCGCCAGCACTGGGACAGCTCTGGGGGCCAACGTCCTGACTTTC.

J is TRBJ2-1 and V is TRBV2, with 8 bases matching TRBD2. The CDR3 is 14 amino acids. CDR1 and CDR2 (germline): SNHLY, FYNNEI. The V gene end was trimmed by 7 bases and the J gene end by 5 bases; junction bases not matched to a gene: 7. The CDR3 here is CASMTAGANNEQFF. In nucleotides, the CDR3 is TGTGCCAGCATGACAGCGGGGGCAAACAATGAGCAGTTCTTC.

V usage is TRBV30 and J usage is TRBJ1-1; TRBD1 matches 8 bases. J was trimmed by 3 bases and V by 5 bases; bases with no gene match: 5. The CDR3 consists of 13 residues. The V gene's germline CDR1 is GTSNPN and CDR2 SVGIG (reference sequence). The CDR3 reads CAWDRGFDTEAFF. CDR3 in DNA: TGTGCCTGGGACAGGGGATTTGACACTGAAGCTTTCTTT.

The CDR3 reads CAISERGSDEQYF. Written as DNA, the CDR3 is TGTGCCATCAGTGAAAGAGGGTCCGACGAGCAGTACTTC. The rearrangement joins TRBV10-3 to TRBJ2-7; tentatively, D is TRBD2 (5 bases). Trimming stripped 3 bases from V and 5 bases from J, with 11 bases between. Germline V lookup: CDR1 ENHRY, CDR2 SYGVKD. The CDR3 loop spans 13 amino acids.

V gene TRBV6-1 combines with J gene TRBJ1-2; a possible D gene is TRBD1 (5 bases). This CDR3 is built from 13 residues. Trimming stripped 5 bases from V and 1 base from J, with 8 bases between. Germline CDR1 is MNHNS and CDR2 is SASEGT. CDR3 sequence: CASSPTVNYGYTF. DNA of the CDR3: TGTGCCAGCAGTCCGACAGTTAACTATGGCTACACCTTC.

The chain is built from TRBV27 and TRBJ2-2; D unclear. The CDR3 runs to 13 residues. Per the germline V gene, CDR1 is MNHEY and CDR2 is SMNVEV (reference sequence). Trimming removed 6 bases at V and 1 base at J, with 6 bases between. The CDR3 coding sequence is TGTGCCAGCAGATGGCTGAACACCGGGGAGCTGTTTTTT. This encodes CASRWLNTGELFF.

The gene calls are TRBV2 and TRBJ2-3, with D possibly being TRBD1 (7 bases). The germline V and J ends were trimmed by 6 bases and 2 bases, with 12 bases remaining between them. This CDR3 contains 14 residues. The V gene's germline CDR1 is SNHLY and CDR2 FYNNEI. CDR3 DNA sequence: TGTGCCAGCAGGCGGGACAGACTCACAGATACGCAGTATTTT. This sequence encodes CASRRDRLTDTQYF.

This clone was detected only a few times. The chain combines TRBV5-1 with TRBJ2-7, with TRBD1 matching 7 bases. The V segment lost 0 bases and the J segment 2 bases; nucleotides outside the gene matches: 5. This CDR3 comprises 15 residues. Germline CDR1 reads SGHRS; CDR2 reads YFSETQ. The CDR3 DNA follows: TGCGCCAGCAGCTTGGGGGGACAGAAGACCTACGAGCAGTACTTC. Translation: CASSLGGQKTYEQYF.

The CDR3 DNA reads TGTGCCAGCAGTCGCGGGACAGGGACCGGGAACACTGAAGCTTTCTTT. It encodes CASSRGTGTGNTEAFF. The J gene is TRBJ1-1, the V gene TRBV27; 9 nucleotides agree with TRBD1. Trimming took 5 bases from V and 1 from J; bases not matched to a gene: 8. CDR1 is MNHEY and CDR2 is SMNVEV in the germline V gene (reference sequence). The CDR3 consists of 16 residues.

This clone was seen only once. The V and J genes are TRBV4-2 and TRBJ2-1; D is perhaps TRBD2 (6 bases). Between the trimmed V and J ends, which lost 2 bases and 0 bases, there was a span of 11 bases. Germline V gene sequence: CDR1 LGHNA, CDR2 YNFKEQ. The CDR3 spans 16 residues. The CDR3 DNA follows: TGTGCCAGCAGCCAACTCCGGGGGAGCTCCTACAATGAGCAGTTCTTC. This sequence encodes CASSQLRGSSYNEQFF.

There are a few counts of this clone. The chain recombines TRBV18 with TRBJ1-1, with D tentatively TRBD1 (5 bases). The CDR3 runs 14 residues. Germline loops: CDR1 KGHSH, CDR2 LQKENI. With 3 bases removed from V and 3 bases from J, the gap between germline ends came to 11 bases. The CDR3 region has the DNA TGTGCCAGCTCACCGGCCGGGGGGGACACTGAAGCTTTCTTT. Its protein is CASSPAGGDTEAFF.